These T cell receptor beta chains were read from a single sample in a study of human T cells and chemical hapten exposure. In TCRdb, the RACE reads were re-called with MiXCR into one record per CDR3 protein. This sample has nearly 350,000 distinct CDR3 sequences, with 6% to 8.5% found just once. Source: whole blood, taken in connection with sensitization to the hapten diphenylcyclopropenone (DPC). These receptors were obtained from a woman under 30 with alopecia areata. Some clones in this sample may be carry-over from other donors' samples. Each CDR3 is given with its conserved first and last residue. A D gene is named only where the DNA matches it firmly. Clone size is not always given. Where it is, it says once, few, many or a class for expanded clones.

j_gene: TRBJ2-4; d_gene: -; v_gene: TRBV7-9; abundance: few; CDR3aa: CASTTPTSIDKNIQYF; CDR3nt: TGTGCCAGCACCACCCCCACTAGCATTGACAAAAACATTCAGTACTTC
j_gene: TRBJ1-5; d_gene: -; v_gene: TRBV6-5; abundance: -; CDR3aa: CASSRSYSNQPQHF; CDR3nt: TGTGCCAGCAGTCGGAGTTATAGCAATCAGCCCCAGCATTTT
j_gene: TRBJ2-2; d_gene: TRBD1; v_gene: TRBV11-2; abundance: few; CDR3aa: CASSLVRGRTGELFF; CDR3nt: TGTGCCAGCAGCTTAGTGAGGGGGCGGACCGGGGAGCTGTTTTTT
j_gene: TRBJ2-5; d_gene: -; v_gene: TRBV18; abundance: few; CDR3aa: CASSPLAGASQETQYF; CDR3nt: TGTGCCAGCTCACCATTGGCGGGGGCCTCCCAAGAGACCCAGTACTTC
j_gene: TRBJ1-5; d_gene: -; v_gene: TRBV5-6; abundance: few; CDR3aa: CASSSDPGFNQPQHF; CDR3nt: TGTGCCAGCAGCTCCGATCCGGGATTCAATCAGCCCCAGCATTTT
j_gene: TRBJ2-3; d_gene: -; v_gene: TRBV5-1; abundance: -; CDR3aa: CASSPGDSQRADTQYF; CDR3nt: TGCGCCAGCAGCCCAGGGGACTCCCAGAGGGCAGATACGCAGTATTTT
j_gene: TRBJ1-3; d_gene: -; v_gene: TRBV29-1; abundance: many; CDR3aa: CSVGQISGNTIYF; CDR3nt: TGCAGCGTCGGACAGATCTCTGGAAACACCATATATTTT
j_gene: TRBJ2-7; d_gene: -; v_gene: TRBV7-9; abundance: many; CDR3aa: CASSPGPGSSYEQYF; CDR3nt: TGTGCCAGCAGCCCAGGTCCGGGTAGCTCCTACGAGCAGTACTTC
j_gene: TRBJ1-4; d_gene: -; v_gene: TRBV7-9; abundance: few; CDR3aa: CASSPGIPNEKLFF; CDR3nt: TGTGCCAGCAGCCCCGGTATACCTAATGAAAAACTGTTTTTT
j_gene: TRBJ2-5; d_gene: TRBD2; v_gene: TRBV5-1; abundance: -; CDR3aa: CASSTLAGSQETQYF; CDR3nt: TGCGCCAGCAGCACACTAGCGGGGAGCCAAGAGACCCAGTACTTC
j_gene: TRBJ1-4; d_gene: TRBD1; v_gene: TRBV3-1; abundance: few; CDR3aa: CASSLGTGVKLFF; CDR3nt: TGTGCCAGCAGCCTTGGGACAGGGGTGAAACTGTTTTTT
j_gene: TRBJ2-3; d_gene: TRBD2; v_gene: TRBV7-9; abundance: few; CDR3aa: CASSSGTSGFTDTQYF; CDR3nt: TGTGCCAGCAGCTCAGGGACTAGCGGTTTCACAGATACGCAGTATTTT
j_gene: TRBJ1-4; d_gene: -; v_gene: TRBV4-1; abundance: few; CDR3aa: CASSRLGAYNEKLFF; CDR3nt: TGCGCCAGCAGCCGATTGGGTGCCTATAATGAAAAACTGTTTTTT
j_gene: TRBJ1-6; d_gene: -; v_gene: TRBV3-1; abundance: many; CDR3aa: CASSQERGERFSYNSPLHF; CDR3nt: TGTGCCAGCAGCCAAGAAAGAGGGGAAAGATTCTCCTATAATTCACCCCTCCACTTT
j_gene: TRBJ2-5; d_gene: -; v_gene: TRBV29-1; abundance: few; CDR3aa: CSGWVGTQYF; CDR3nt: TGCAGCGGTTGGGTGGGGACCCAGTACTTC
j_gene: TRBJ1-6; d_gene: TRBD1; v_gene: TRBV4-2; abundance: few; CDR3aa: CASSQESGTGSSPLHF; CDR3nt: TGTGCCAGCAGCCAAGAGTCCGGGACAGGGAGCTCACCCCTCCACTTT
j_gene: TRBJ2-1; d_gene: -; v_gene: TRBV25-1; abundance: -; CDR3aa: CASSESRGASEQFF; CDR3nt: TGTGCCAGCAGTGAATCTAGGGGGGCCAGTGAGCAGTTCTTC
j_gene: TRBJ1-5; d_gene: TRBD1; v_gene: TRBV18; abundance: -; CDR3aa: CASSPSTGGDQPQHF; CDR3nt: TGTGCCAGCTCACCGTCGACAGGGGGCGATCAGCCCCAGCATTTT
j_gene: TRBJ2-3; d_gene: TRBD2; v_gene: TRBV20-1; abundance: -; CDR3aa: CSARDSSGANTDTQYF; CDR3nt: TGCAGTGCTAGAGATTCTAGCGGGGCTAACACAGATACGCAGTATTTT
j_gene: TRBJ2-2; d_gene: TRBD2; v_gene: TRBV6-1; abundance: -; CDR3aa: CASTREAGGYTGELFF; CDR3nt: TGTGCCAGCACCAGAGAAGCGGGAGGGTACACCGGGGAGCTGTTTTTT
j_gene: TRBJ2-6; d_gene: TRBD1; v_gene: TRBV5-1; abundance: few; CDR3aa: CASSPQTGAGANVLTF; CDR3nt: TGCGCCAGCAGCCCCCAAACAGGGGCTGGGGCCAACGTCCTGACTTTC
j_gene: TRBJ1-2; d_gene: -; v_gene: TRBV6-1; abundance: few; CDR3aa: CASSDLPEANYGYTF; CDR3nt: TGTGCCAGCAGTGATTTGCCGGAGGCTAACTATGGCTACACCTTC
j_gene: TRBJ1-2; d_gene: -; v_gene: TRBV6-5; abundance: many; CDR3aa: CASSYGGSYGYTF; CDR3nt: TGTGCCAGCAGTTACGGGGGTAGCTATGGCTACACCTTC
j_gene: TRBJ2-3; d_gene: -; v_gene: TRBV10-3; abundance: many; CDR3aa: CAIRGTDTQYF; CDR3nt: TGTGCCATCAGGGGCACAGATACGCAGTATTTT
j_gene: TRBJ1-4; d_gene: -; v_gene: TRBV7-9; abundance: few; CDR3aa: CASSSQWDEKLFF; CDR3nt: TGTGCCAGCAGCTCCCAGTGGGATGAAAAACTGTTTTTT
j_gene: TRBJ1-2; d_gene: TRBD1; v_gene: TRBV3-1; abundance: -; CDR3aa: CASSAQGEGEGGYTF; CDR3nt: TGTGCCAGCAGCGCACAGGGGGAGGGAGAGGGCGGCTACACCTTC
j_gene: TRBJ1-4; d_gene: -; v_gene: TRBV7-9; abundance: few; CDR3aa: CASSSVDGHYHEKLFF; CDR3nt: TGTGCCAGCAGCTCGGTAGACGGACATTATCATGAAAAACTGTTTTTT